This T cell receptor (beta chain) appears in the sequencing data of a study of siplizumab effects on memory and regulatory T cells. CDR1 and CDR2 (germline): SGHDT, YYEEEE. CDR3 length: 16 amino acids. The ends lost 0 bases at V and 5 bases at J; junction bases unmatched: 8. Sequencing used immunoSEQ multiplex PCR; TCRdb keeps in-frame clones, though not all of them. This repertoire shows 100,000 or so clones, about 95% found once; its top ten account for about 0.6%. The sequence came from a human donor in good health. The chain recombines TRBV5-6 with TRBJ2-3; 8 bases fit TRBD2. Sequencing was done on a sample of Tregs sorted from blood. CDR3 loop: CASSLGSSGSRDTQYF. CDR3 in DNA: TGTGCCAGCAGCTTGGGGAGCAGCGGGAGTAGAGATACGCAGTATTTT.